This is a list of T cell receptor beta chains from one sample in a study of spatial heterogeneity in lung cancer. TCRdb fed the 5' RACE reads into MiXCR, producing one record per CDR3 protein. The data show about 56,000 distinct CDR3 sequences, with about 8% seen just once and approximately 15% held by the top ten. Source: PBMCs, taken at surgery. The receptors were sampled from a female donor with early-stage non-small cell lung cancer. Each CDR3 is given with its conserved first and last residue. Only part of the rows carry a size: once, few, many, or a class if the clone is expanded.

cdr3_length v_call clone_size cdr3_aa
15 TRBV7-8 NA CASSPNLQRNQPQHF
13 TRBV29-1 many CSVDRGGYNEQFF
18 TRBV11-2 many CASSRAEPVRAHHSPLHF
15 TRBV20-1 NA CSASRGIGGGQPQHF
15 TRBV10-3 many CAISVGGESTDTQYF
18 TRBV4-2 few CASSQELLRDRVNEKLFF
16 TRBV9 few CASSVHVSGLPNEQFF
12 TRBV28 many CASSHGGNIQYF
13 TRBV12-3/TRBV12-4 few CASMDKGWEPQHF
13 TRBV29-1 many CSVETVGTDTQYF
14 TRBV5-5 few CASSLEMWGSEQYF
18 TRBV6-4 NA CASSDPRGTGYGNQPQHF
12 TRBV24-1 NA CATSREGYGYTF
19 TRBV5-5 few CASSYREQGVTSGANVLTF
18 TRBV21-1 few CASSKEKGKGGLWNEQFF
16 TRBV6-5 NA CASRTDRGQRNTEAFF
15 TRBV5-4 few CASSTGTGEGSPLHF
13 TRBV21-1 few CASRRDKRTPLHF
13 TRBV18 many CASSYQMNTEAFF
11 TRBV27 few CATIIVYGYTF
15 TRBV11-2 few CASGGTGQANTEAFF
13 TRBV9 many CASSEGQGTPLHF
14 TRBV7-9 NA CASSLGQSNEKLFF
16 TRBV5-1 NA CASSLLPGDSPTEAFF
15 TRBV7-9 few CASSLGQGADNEQFF